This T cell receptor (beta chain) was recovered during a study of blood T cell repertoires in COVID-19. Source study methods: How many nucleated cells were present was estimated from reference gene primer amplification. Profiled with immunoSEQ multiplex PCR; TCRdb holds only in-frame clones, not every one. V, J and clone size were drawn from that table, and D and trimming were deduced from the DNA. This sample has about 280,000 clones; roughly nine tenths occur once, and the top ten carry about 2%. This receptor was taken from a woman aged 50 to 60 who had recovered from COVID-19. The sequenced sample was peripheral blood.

CDR3: CASSQEHHGLAASVDTQYF. CDR3 DNA: TGCGCCAGCAGCCAAGAACACCACGGACTAGCGGCGTCCGTGGATACGCAGTATTTT. The J gene is TRBJ2-3, the V gene TRBV4-3; 10 nucleotides match TRBD2. Germline V gene lookup returns CDR1 LGHNA and CDR2 YSLEER. This CDR3 region has 19 residues. V shed 0 bases, J shed 6 bases, and the junction held 15 bases outside the gene matches.